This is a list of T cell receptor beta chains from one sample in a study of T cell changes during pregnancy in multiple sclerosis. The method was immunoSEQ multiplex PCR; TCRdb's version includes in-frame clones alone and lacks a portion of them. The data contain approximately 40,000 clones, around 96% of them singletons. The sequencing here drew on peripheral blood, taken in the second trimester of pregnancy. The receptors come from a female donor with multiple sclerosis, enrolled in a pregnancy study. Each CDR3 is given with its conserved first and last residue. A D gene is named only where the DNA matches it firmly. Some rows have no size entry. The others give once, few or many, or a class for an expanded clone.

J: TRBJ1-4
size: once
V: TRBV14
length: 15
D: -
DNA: TGTGCCAGCAGCCAAGTTCTGGGGACAAATGAAAAACTGTTTTTT
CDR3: CASSQVLGTNEKLFF

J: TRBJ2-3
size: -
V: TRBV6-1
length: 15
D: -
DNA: TGTGCCAGCAGTGACAGGGTTCTTAGCACAGATACGCAGTATTTT
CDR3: CASSDRVLSTDTQYF

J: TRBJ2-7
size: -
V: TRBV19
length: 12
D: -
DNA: TGTGCCAGTACTAGCTCTGCCTACGAGCAGTACTTC
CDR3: CASTSSAYEQYF

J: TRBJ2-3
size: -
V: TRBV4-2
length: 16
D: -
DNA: TGTGCCAGCAGCCAAGAGGCTCCCCCTCGCACAGATACGCAGTATTTT
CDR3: CASSQEAPPRTDTQYF

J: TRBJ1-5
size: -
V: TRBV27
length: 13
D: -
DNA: TGTGCCAGCAGCTTAAGGTGGGAGCAGCCCCAGCATTTT
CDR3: CASSLRWEQPQHF

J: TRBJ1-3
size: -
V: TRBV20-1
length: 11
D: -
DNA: TGCAGTGCTAGAGGACTAGACACCATATATTTT
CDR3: CSARGLDTIYF

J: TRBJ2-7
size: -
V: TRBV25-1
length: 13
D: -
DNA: TGTGCCAGCGTGTCCCCTCGTATCTACGAGCAGTACTTC
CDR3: CASVSPRIYEQYF

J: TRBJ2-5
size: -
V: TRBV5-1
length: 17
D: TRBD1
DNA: TGCGCCAGCAGCTTGGGGGCCGGGACAGGGGTGGAAGAGACCCAGTACTTC
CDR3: CASSLGAGTGVEETQYF

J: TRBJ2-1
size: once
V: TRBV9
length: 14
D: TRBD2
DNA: TGTGCCAGCTCCCTAGCGGGGAGAGGTAATGAGCAGTTCTTC
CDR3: CASSLAGRGNEQFF

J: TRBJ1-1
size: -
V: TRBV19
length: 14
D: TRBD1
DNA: TGTGCCAGTGCTCGGGACAGGGGCCGGCCTGAAGCTTTCTTT
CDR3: CASARDRGRPEAFF

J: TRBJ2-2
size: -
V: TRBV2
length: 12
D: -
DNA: TGTGCCAGTAACAGGAACACCGGGGAGCTGTTTTTT
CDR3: CASNRNTGELFF

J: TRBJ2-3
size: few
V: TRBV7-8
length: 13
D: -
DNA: TGTGCCAGCAGCTTATGGCAATCAGATACGCAGTATTTT
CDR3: CASSLWQSDTQYF

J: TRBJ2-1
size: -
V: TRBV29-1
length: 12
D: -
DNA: TGCAGCGTTGAGTCAGGGAGGAATGAGCAGTTCTTC
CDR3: CSVESGRNEQFF

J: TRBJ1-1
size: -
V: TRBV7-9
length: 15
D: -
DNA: TGTGCCAGCAGCCAGGAAGGCGCGTTTAACACTGAAGCTTTCTTT
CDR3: CASSQEGAFNTEAFF

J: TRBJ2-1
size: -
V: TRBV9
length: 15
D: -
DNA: TGTGCCAGCAGCGTAGCTGGGGATGGGAGCAATGAGCAGTTCTTC
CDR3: CASSVAGDGSNEQFF

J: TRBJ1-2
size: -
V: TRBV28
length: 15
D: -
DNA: TGTGCCAGCAGCCTATCGTCTGGTGTGAACTATGGCTACACCTTC
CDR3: CASSLSSGVNYGYTF

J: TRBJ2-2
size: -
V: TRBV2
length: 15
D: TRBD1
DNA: TGTGCCAGCAGGGGACAGGGTAGGAACACCGGGGAGCTGTTTTTT
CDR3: CASRGQGRNTGELFF

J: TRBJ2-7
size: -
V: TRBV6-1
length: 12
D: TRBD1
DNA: TGTGCCAGCAGTGCAGGGGGCGGCGAGCAGTACTTC
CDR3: CASSAGGGEQYF

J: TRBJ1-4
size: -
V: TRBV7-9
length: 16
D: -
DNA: TGTGCCAGCAGCTTAGAACTGGGGCGCACTAATGAAAAACTGTTTTTT
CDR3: CASSLELGRTNEKLFF

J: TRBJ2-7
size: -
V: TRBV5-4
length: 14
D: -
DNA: TGTGCCAGCAGCTTGAATAACAGGGCCTACGAGCAGTACTTC
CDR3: CASSLNNRAYEQYF

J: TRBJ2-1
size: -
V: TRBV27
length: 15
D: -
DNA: TGTGCCAGCAGTCCAGCTCTCAAACTAGGCAGAGGGCAGTTCTTC
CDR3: CASSPALKLGRGQFF

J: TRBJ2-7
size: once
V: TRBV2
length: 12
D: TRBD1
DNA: TGTGCCAGCAGGGGACAGGTCTCGGAGCAGTACTTC
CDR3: CASRGQVSEQYF

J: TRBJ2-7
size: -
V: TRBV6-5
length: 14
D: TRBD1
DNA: TGTGCCAGCAGACTACAGGGGGCGGTCGGCGAGCAGTACTTC
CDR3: CASRLQGAVGEQYF

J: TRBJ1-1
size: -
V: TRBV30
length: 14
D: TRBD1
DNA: TGTGCCTGGAGTGTACGGTCAGGGACAGCTGAAGCTTTCTTT
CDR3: CAWSVRSGTAEAFF

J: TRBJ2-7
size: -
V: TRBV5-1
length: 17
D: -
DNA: TGCGCCAGCAGCTCCGGAATTTTGACAGCCGAGACATACGAGCAGTACTTC
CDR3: CASSSGILTAETYEQYF

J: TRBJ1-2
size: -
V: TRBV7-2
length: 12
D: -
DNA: TGTGCCAGCTCCCGAGCTAACTATGGCTACACCTTC
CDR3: CASSRANYGYTF

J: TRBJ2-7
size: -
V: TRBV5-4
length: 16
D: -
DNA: TGTGCCAGCAGCTTGGGACCCCACAGCACTGGGTACGAGCAGTACTTC
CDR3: CASSLGPHSTGYEQYF

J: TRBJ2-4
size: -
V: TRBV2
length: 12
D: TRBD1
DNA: TGTGCCAGCACTGGACAGGGTAACATTCAGTACTTC
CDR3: CASTGQGNIQYF

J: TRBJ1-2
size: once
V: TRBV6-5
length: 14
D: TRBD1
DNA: TGTGCCAGCAGTTACGCAGGGGGCAGCTATGGCTACACCTTC
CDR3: CASSYAGGSYGYTF

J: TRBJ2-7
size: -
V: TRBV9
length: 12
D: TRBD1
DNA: TGTGCCAGCAGCGCCCAGGGGGCTGAGCAGTACTTC
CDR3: CASSAQGAEQYF

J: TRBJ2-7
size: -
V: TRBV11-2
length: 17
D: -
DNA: TGTGCCAGCAGCTTAGATCATGGACGGAGAGGGTCCTACGAGCAGTACTTC
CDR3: CASSLDHGRRGSYEQYF

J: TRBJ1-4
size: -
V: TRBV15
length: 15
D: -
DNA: TGTGCCACCAGCAGAGAGAAGGGGGCTAATGAAAAACTGTTTTTT
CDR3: CATSREKGANEKLFF

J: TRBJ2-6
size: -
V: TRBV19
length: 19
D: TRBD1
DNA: TGTGCCAGTAGTATAGTCCCCATAGGACAGGGCTCTGGGGCCAACGTCCTGACTTTC
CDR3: CASSIVPIGQGSGANVLTF

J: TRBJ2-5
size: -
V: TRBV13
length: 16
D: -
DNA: TGTGCCAGCAGCCGGGTCGGGGGACTTTCCGGGGAGACCCAGTACTTC
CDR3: CASSRVGGLSGETQYF

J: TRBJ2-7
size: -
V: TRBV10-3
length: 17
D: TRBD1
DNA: TGTGCCATCAACGGGACAGGACAACTTTGGCCGCGATACGAGCAGTACTTC
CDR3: CAINGTGQLWPRYEQYF

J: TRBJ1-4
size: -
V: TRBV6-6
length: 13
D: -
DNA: TGTGCCAGCAAAACAGGGAACCAGGAAAAACTGTTTTTT
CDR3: CASKTGNQEKLFF

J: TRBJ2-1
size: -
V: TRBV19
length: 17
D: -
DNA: TGTGCCAGTAGTTCGAGGGGGGGCAGGGGACTTATCAATGAGCAGTTCTTC
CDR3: CASSSRGGRGLINEQFF

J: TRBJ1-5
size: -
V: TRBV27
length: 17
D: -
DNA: TGTGCCAGCAGTTTCACAGGGAATGAGGGTCGCAATCAGCCCCAGCATTTT
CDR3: CASSFTGNEGRNQPQHF

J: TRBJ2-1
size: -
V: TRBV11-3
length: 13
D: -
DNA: TGTGCCAGCAGCGGAAGCTGGGGGGATGAGCAGTTCTTC
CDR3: CASSGSWGDEQFF

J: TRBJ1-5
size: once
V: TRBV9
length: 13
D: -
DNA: TGTGCCAGCAGCCCGCACACCAATCAGCCCCAGCATTTT
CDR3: CASSPHTNQPQHF

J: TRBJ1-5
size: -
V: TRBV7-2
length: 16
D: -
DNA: TGTGCCAGCAGCTTAGATAACAGGGCCCTTAATCAGCCCCAGCATTTT
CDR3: CASSLDNRALNQPQHF

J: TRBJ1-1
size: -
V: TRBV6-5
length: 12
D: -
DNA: TGTGCCAGCAGTTACCGTCGGGGGGAAGCTTTCTTT
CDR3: CASSYRRGEAFF

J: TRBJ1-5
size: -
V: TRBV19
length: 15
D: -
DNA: TGTGCCAGTAGTATAAGGCACAGTACCAATCAGCCCCAGCATTTT
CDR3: CASSIRHSTNQPQHF

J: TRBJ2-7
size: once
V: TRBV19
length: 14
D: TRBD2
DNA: TGTGCCAGTAGTACCGGGGGGACCTCCTACGAGCAGTACTTC
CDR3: CASSTGGTSYEQYF

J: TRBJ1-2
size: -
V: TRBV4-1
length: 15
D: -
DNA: TGCGCCAGCAGCCAAGGGAGTTCGGGGTTGGATGGCTACACCTTC
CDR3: CASSQGSSGLDGYTF

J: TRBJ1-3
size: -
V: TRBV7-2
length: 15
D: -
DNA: TGTGCCAGCAGTTCAGCGGGGACGAGACGAAACACCATATATTTT
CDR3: CASSSAGTRRNTIYF

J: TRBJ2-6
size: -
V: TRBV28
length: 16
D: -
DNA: TGTGCCAGCAAGGACGTACAGGGCTCTGGGGCCAACGTCCTGACTTTC
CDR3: CASKDVQGSGANVLTF

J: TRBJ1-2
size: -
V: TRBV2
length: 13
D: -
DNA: TGTGCCTCTGACAGCAGTCTTAACTATGGCTACACCTTC
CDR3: CASDSSLNYGYTF

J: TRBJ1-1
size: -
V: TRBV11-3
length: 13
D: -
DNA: TGTGCCAGCAGCGTAGGCGGGAGCACTGAAGCTTTCTTT
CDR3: CASSVGGSTEAFF

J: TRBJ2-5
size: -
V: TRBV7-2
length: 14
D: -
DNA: TGTGCCAGCAGCCCGTCTAGAGCGGAAGAGACCCAGTACTTC
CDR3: CASSPSRAEETQYF

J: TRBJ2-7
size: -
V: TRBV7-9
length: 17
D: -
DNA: TGTGCCAGCAGCCCACCACTTCTAACCCCTTCTAACTACGAGCAGTACTTC
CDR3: CASSPPLLTPSNYEQYF

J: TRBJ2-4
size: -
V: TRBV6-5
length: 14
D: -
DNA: TGTGCCAGCAGTTTTGACAGGGCCAAAAACATTCAGTACTTC
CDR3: CASSFDRAKNIQYF

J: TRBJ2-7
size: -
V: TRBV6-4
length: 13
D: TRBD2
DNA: TGTGCCAGCGGTATAGGGAGGGTCTACGAGCAGTACTTC
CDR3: CASGIGRVYEQYF

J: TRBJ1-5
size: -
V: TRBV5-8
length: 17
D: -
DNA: TGTGCCAGCAGCTTTGTAGGCGGGCCTGGGAGCAATCAGCCCCAGCATTTT
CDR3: CASSFVGGPGSNQPQHF